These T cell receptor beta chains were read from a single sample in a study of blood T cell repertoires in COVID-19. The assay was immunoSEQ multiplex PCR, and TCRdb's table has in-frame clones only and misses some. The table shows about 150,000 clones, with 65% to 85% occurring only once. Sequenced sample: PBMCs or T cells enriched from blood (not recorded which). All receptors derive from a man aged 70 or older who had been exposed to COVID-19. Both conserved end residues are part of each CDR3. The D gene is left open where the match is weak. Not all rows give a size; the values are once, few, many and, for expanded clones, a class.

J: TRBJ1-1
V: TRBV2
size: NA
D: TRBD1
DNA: TGTGCCAGCATTGTTGACAGGGGTGACACTGAAGCTTTCTTT
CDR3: CASIVDRGDTEAFF

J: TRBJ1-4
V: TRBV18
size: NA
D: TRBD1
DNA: TGTGCCAGCTCACCAACCGGGACAGTTGAAAAACTGTTTTTT
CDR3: CASSPTGTVEKLFF

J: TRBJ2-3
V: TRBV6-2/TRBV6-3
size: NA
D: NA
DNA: TGTGCCAGCAGTGCTATACGGGGGACCTACACAGATACGCAGTATTTT
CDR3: CASSAIRGTYTDTQYF

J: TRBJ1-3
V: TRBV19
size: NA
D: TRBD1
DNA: TGTGCCAGCTGCCGTGGACAGGGCCCCTCTGGAAACACCATATATTTT
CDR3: CASCRGQGPSGNTIYF

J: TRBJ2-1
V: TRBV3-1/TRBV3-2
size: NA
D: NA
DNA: TGTGCCAGCAGCCATCTAGCCCCTGTATATGAGCAGTTCTTC
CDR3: CASSHLAPVYEQFF

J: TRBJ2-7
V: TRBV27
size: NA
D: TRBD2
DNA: TGTGCCACCGCACTAGCGGGAGAATTCTACGAGCAGTACTTC
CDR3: CATALAGEFYEQYF

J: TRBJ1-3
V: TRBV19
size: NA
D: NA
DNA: TGTGCCAGTACTCGGGGAGGGGGAACTGGAAACACCATATATTTT
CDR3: CASTRGGGTGNTIYF

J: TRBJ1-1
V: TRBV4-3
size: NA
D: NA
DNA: TGCGCCAGCAGCCAAGAAACAGGAGATAACACTGAAGCTTTCTTT
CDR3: CASSQETGDNTEAFF

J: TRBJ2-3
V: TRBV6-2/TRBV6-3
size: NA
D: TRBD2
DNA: TGTGCCAGCAGTGTGCCGGGACTAGCGGGAGCCCGCACAGATACGCAGTATTTT
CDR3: CASSVPGLAGARTDTQYF

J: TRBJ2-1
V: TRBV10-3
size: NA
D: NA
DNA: TGTGCCATCAGTGAGACAGGGTCTTCCTACAATGAGCAGTTCTTC
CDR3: CAISETGSSYNEQFF

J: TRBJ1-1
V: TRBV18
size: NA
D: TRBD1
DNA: TGTGCCAGCTCACCAGACAGGGTGAACACTGAAGCTTTCTTT
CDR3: CASSPDRVNTEAFF

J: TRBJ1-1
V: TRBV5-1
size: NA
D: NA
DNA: TGCGCCAGCAGCTTGCAGGAAATGAACACTGAAGCTTTCTTT
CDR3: CASSLQEMNTEAFF

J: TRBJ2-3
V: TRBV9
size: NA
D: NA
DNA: TGTGCCAGCAGCGTAGAGGCCTGGAGGAGCACAGATACGCAGTATTTT
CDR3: CASSVEAWRSTDTQYF

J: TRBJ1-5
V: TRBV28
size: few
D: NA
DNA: TGTGCCAGCAGTCTGAATCAGCCCCAGCATTTT
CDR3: CASSLNQPQHF

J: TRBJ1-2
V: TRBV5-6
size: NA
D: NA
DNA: TGTGCCAGCAGCTTGAGCATGGAGTCCAGCTATGGCTACACCTTC
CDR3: CASSLSMESSYGYTF

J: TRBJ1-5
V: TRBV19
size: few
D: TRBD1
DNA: TGTGCCAGTAGTGATACCGGACAGGGCTCGCAGCCCCAGCATTTT
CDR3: CASSDTGQGSQPQHF

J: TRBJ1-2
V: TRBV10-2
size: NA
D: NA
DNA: TGCGCCAGCAGTGAGCCCGGGGGGGGCTACACCTTC
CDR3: CASSEPGGGYTF

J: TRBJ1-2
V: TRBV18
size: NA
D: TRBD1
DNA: TGTGCCAGCTCACCAGTGGGACAGGAGAAGGGCTACACCTTC
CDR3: CASSPVGQEKGYTF

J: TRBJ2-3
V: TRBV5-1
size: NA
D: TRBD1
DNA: TGCGCCAGCAGCTTGGTAGGGGGCTGGGGCACAGATACGCAGTATTTT
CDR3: CASSLVGGWGTDTQYF

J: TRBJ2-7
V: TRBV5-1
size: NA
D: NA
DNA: TGCGCCAGTTCCGGGGGACCCAACGACGAGCAGTACTTC
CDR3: CASSGGPNDEQYF

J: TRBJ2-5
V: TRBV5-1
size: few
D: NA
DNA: TGCGCCAGCAGTCGTGGGACACCTCTTGGAGAGACCCAGTACTTC
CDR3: CASSRGTPLGETQYF

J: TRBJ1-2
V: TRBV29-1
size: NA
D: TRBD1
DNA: TGCAGCGGAGGGACAGGGTGGGGCTACACCTTC
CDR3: CSGGTGWGYTF

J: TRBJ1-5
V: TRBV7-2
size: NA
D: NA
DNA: TGTGCCAGCAGCTTGGGCCATAACAATCAGCCCCAGCATTTT
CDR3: CASSLGHNNQPQHF

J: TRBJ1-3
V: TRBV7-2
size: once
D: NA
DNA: TGTGCCAGCAGCTCGGACAGTAGCTTCTCTGGAAACACCATATATTTT
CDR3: CASSSDSSFSGNTIYF

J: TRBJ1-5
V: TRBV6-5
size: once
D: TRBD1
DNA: TGTGCCAGCAGTTACTCAAAAGGGGGCAAGTATCAGCCCCAGCATTTT
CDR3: CASSYSKGGKYQPQHF

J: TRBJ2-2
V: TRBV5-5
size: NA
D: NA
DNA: TGTGCCAGCAGCTTTTATGGGGAGCTGTTTTTT
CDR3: CASSFYGELFF

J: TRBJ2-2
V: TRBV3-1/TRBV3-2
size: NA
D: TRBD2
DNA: TGTGCCAGCAGCCCGGGACTACCTACCGGGGAGCTGTTTTTT
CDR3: CASSPGLPTGELFF

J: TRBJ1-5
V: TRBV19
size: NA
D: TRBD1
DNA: TGTGCCAGTAGTATGGGGACAGGGCATCAGCCCCAGCATTTT
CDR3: CASSMGTGHQPQHF

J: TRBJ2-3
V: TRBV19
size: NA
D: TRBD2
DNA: TGTGCCAGTAAACCCGGGACTAGTATCGGCACAGATACGCAGTATTTT
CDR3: CASKPGTSIGTDTQYF

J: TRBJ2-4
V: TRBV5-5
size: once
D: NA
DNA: TGTGCCAGCAGCTTGCAGGGGGGATCCAAAAACATTCAGTACTTC
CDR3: CASSLQGGSKNIQYF

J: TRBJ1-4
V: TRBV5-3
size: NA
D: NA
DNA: TGTGCCAGAAGCTTGAGCCCCAGGGAAGGCCGGGACTCAACTAATGAAAAACTGTTTTTT
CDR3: CARSLSPREGRDSTNEKLFF

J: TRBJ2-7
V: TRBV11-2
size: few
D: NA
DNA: TGTGCCAGCAGCTTTAGCCTTAGCTCCTACGAGCAGTACTTC
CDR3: CASSFSLSSYEQYF

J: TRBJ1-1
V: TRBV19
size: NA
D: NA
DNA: TGTGCCAGTAGTATAGTCCCGGGGAACACTGAAGCTTTCTTT
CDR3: CASSIVPGNTEAFF

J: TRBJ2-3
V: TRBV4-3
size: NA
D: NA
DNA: TGCGCCAGCAGCCAAGGCTTGAAATCAGGGGCGACAGATACGCAGTATTTT
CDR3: CASSQGLKSGATDTQYF

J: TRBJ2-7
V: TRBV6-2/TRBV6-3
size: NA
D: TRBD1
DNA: TGTGCCAGCAGTAAACCGGGACAGGGAGTTTGGGAGCAGTACTTC
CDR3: CASSKPGQGVWEQYF

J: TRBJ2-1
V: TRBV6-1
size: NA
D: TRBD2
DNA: TGTGCCAGCAGTGAACGAGCCGGGGGGGGAGAGCAGTTCTTC
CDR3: CASSERAGGGEQFF

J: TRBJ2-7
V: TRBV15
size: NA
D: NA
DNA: TGTGCCACCAGCAGAGGACAGTTCCCCTACGAGCAGTACTTC
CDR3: CATSRGQFPYEQYF

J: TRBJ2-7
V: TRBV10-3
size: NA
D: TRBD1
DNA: TGTGCCATCAGTGAAGGACAGGGTCCCTACGAGCAGTACTTC
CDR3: CAISEGQGPYEQYF

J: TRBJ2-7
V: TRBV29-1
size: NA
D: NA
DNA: TGCAGCGTTGGGCAACGCAGGGCTTCCTACGAGCAGTACTTC
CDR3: CSVGQRRASYEQYF

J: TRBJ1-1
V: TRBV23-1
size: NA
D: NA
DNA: TGCGCCAGCAGTCGAGGAGGGGTTGCGAACACTGAAGCTTTCTTT
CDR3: CASSRGGVANTEAFF

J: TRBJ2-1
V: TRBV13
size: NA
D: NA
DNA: TGTGCCAGCTTGGGGCGGGGCTCACCGTCGGGCAATGAGCAGTTCTTC
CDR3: CASLGRGSPSGNEQFF

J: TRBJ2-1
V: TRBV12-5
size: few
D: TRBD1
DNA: TGTGCTGGGGACAGTTTAGCCTACAATGAGCAGTTCTTC
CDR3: CAGDSLAYNEQFF

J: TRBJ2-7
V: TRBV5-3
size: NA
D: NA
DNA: TGTGCCAGAAGCTTGGATCCTACAGGGGAGGACTACGAGCAGTACTTC
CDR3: CARSLDPTGEDYEQYF

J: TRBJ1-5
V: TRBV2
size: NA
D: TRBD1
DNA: TGTGCCAGCAGTCCGCAGGGGGATAGCAATCAGCCCCAGCATTTT
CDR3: CASSPQGDSNQPQHF

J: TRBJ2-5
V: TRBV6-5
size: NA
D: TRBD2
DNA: TGTGCCAGCAGCGGACTAGCGGAAGAGACCCAGTACTTC
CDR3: CASSGLAEETQYF

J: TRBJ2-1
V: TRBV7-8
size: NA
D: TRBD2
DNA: TGTGCCAGCAGCTTACGGAGCGGGAGAATGGACGAGCAGTTCTTC
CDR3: CASSLRSGRMDEQFF

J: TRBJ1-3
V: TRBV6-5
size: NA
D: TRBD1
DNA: TGTGCCAGCAGATCGACAGGGGCCTCTGGAAACACCATATATTTT
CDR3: CASRSTGASGNTIYF

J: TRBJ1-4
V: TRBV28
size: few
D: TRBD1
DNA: TGTGCCAGCAGTTTGGACAGGGTAGATGAAAAACTGTTTTTT
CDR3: CASSLDRVDEKLFF

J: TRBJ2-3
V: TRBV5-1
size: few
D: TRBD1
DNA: TGCGCCAGCAGCCAGGGGGACAGATACACAGATACGCAGTATTTT
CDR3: CASSQGDRYTDTQYF

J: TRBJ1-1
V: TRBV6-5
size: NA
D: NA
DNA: TGTGCCAGCAGTCGACGGAGAGGGGGGGGCACTGAAGCTTTCTTT
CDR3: CASSRRRGGGTEAFF

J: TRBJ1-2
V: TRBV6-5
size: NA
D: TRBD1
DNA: TGTGCCAGCAGCAGAGGACAGGGTGGTGGCTACACCTTC
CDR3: CASSRGQGGGYTF

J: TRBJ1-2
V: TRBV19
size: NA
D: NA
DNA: TGTGCCAGTAGTAAGAGGCAGGTGAGGGATGGCTACACCTTC
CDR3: CASSKRQVRDGYTF

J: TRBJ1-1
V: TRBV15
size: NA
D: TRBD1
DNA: TGTGCCACCAGCAGGCGCCCAGGGGGGATGAACACTGAAGCTTTCTTT
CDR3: CATSRRPGGMNTEAFF

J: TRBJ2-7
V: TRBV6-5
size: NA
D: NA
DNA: TGTGCCAGCAGGAAGGGGATGGCCGGGTGGGAGCAGTACTTC
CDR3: CASRKGMAGWEQYF

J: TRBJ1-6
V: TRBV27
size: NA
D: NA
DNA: TGTGCCAGCAGTCCCTTTGGGGGCCCGAGCTCCTATAATTCACCCCTCCACTTT
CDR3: CASSPFGGPSSYNSPLHF

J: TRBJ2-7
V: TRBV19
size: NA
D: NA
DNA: TGTGCCAGTAGTATAGCGGAGAAGTACGAGCAGTACTTC
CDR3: CASSIAEKYEQYF

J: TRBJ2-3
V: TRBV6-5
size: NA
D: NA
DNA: TGTGCCAGCATTCACGGTGCGGCCATAACAGATACGCAGTATTTT
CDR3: CASIHGAAITDTQYF

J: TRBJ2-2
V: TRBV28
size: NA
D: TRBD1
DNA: TGTGCCAGCAGTCCCGCGGACAGGGCGGCCGGGGAGCTGTTTTTT
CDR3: CASSPADRAAGELFF

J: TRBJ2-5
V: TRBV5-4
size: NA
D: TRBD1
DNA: TGTGCCAGCAGCCCACGGACAGGGGGAGCAGAGACCCAGTACTTC
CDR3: CASSPRTGGAETQYF

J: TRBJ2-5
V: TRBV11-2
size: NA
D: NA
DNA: TGTGCCAGCAGCTTAGGTCTAGGGGCAGGGACCCAGTACTTC
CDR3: CASSLGLGAGTQYF